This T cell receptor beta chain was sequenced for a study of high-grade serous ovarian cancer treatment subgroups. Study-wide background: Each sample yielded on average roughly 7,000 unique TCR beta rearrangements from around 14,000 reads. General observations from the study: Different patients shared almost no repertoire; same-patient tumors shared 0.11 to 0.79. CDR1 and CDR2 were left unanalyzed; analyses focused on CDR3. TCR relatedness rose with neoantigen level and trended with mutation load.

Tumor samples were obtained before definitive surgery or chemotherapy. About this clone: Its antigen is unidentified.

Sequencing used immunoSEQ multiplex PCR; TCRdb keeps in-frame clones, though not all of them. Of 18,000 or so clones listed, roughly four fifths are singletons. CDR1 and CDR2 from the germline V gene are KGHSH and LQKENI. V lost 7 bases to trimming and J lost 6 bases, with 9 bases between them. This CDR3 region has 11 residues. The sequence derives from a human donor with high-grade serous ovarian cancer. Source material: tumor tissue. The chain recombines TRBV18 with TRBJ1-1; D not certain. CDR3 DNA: TGTGCCAGCTTAACGGAAGCTGAAGCTTTCTTT. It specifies CASLTEAEAFF.